This T cell receptor (beta chain) was profiled in a study of blood T cells in healthy people across ages. Total RNA, at least 5.5 micrograms per sample, came from PBMCs. This clonotype was seen a few times. Primers used in a second PCR of about 7 to 12 cycles were a sample-barcoded 5' primer and a J-beta primer mix. All samples gave at least 2.5 million CDR3-containing paired-end reads. One entry per CDR3 protein results from TCRdb running MiXCR on the 5' RACE reads. The sample includes about 670,000 distinct CDR3 sequences, about 50% seen only once; the top ten take about 14%. CDR3 length: 15 residues. The germline CDR1 and CDR2 sequences are SGHAT and FQNNGV. Trimming removed 5 bases at V and 0 bases at J, with 12 bases between.

The chain recombines TRBV11-2 with TRBJ2-3, with D tentatively TRBD1 (6 bases). The receptor's source is a woman older than 75 in good health. Sequencing was performed on blood. The CDR3 nucleotides are TGTGCCAGCAGCAGAAGGGGGATTAGCACAGATACGCAGTATTTT. Translated: CASSRRGISTDTQYF. Together with reference TRBV11-2 and TRBJ2-3, the CDR3 gives the full variable domain: EAGVAQSPRYKIIEKRQSVAFWCNPISGHATLYWYQQILGQGPKLLIQFQNNGVVDDSQLPKDRFSAERLKGVDSTLKIQPAKLEDSAVYLCASSRRGISTDTQYFGPGTRLTVL.